This is a list of T cell receptor beta chains from one sample in a study of control samples from healthy donors and cancer patients. Profiled with immunoSEQ multiplex PCR; TCRdb holds only in-frame clones, not every one. The sample lists over 150,000 clones, roughly 93% occurring once. Sequencing was done on a sample of blood. All receptors come from a man between 18 and 35 years old in good health. The CDR3 runs from the conserved cysteine through the conserved F or W. The D gene is left open where the match is weak. Expanded clones get a size class; other rows say once, few or many, or leave the size out.

NA | NA | TRBJ2-1 | TRBV18 | CASSPRVSRSYNEQFF | TGTGCCAGCTCACCACGGGTTAGTAGGTCCTACAATGAGCAGTTCTTC
NA | NA | TRBJ2-3 | TRBV2 | CASGGSPSTDTQYF | TGTGCCAGCGGAGGCAGTCCTAGCACAGATACGCAGTATTTT
TRBD1 | NA | TRBJ2-7 | TRBV27 | CASRETGGVYEQYF | TGTGCCAGCAGGGAGACAGGGGGCGTCTACGAGCAGTACTTC
NA | once | TRBJ2-2 | TRBV6-2/TRBV6-3 | CASSAQGRGTGELFF | TGTGCCAGCAGTGCACAGGGGCGGGGCACCGGGGAGCTGTTTTTT
TRBD1 | once | TRBJ1-5 | TRBV6-2/TRBV6-3 | CASSYSRDSGQHF | TGTGCCAGCAGTTACTCCCGGGACAGTGGCCAGCATTTT
NA | NA | TRBJ1-1 | TRBV12-3/TRBV12-4 | CASKSGWSEAFF | TGTGCCAGTAAATCGGGCTGGAGCGAAGCTTTCTTT
TRBD1 | NA | TRBJ2-1 | TRBV10-3 | CAISRWTGEDEQFF | TGTGCCATCAGTCGATGGACAGGGGAGGACGAGCAGTTCTTC
NA | NA | TRBJ1-5 | TRBV5-5 | CASSLLGGNQPQHF | TGTGCCAGCAGCTTGCTAGGGGGCAATCAGCCCCAGCATTTT
TRBD1 | NA | TRBJ1-2 | TRBV10-1 | CASSSDRGYGYTF | TGCGCCAGCAGTTCCGACAGGGGCTATGGCTACACCTTC
NA | NA | TRBJ1-5 | TRBV6-5 | CASSFGTNSNQPQHF | TGTGCCAGCAGCTTTGGAACGAATAGCAATCAGCCCCAGCATTTT
NA | NA | TRBJ1-1 | TRBV5-1 | CASQKSWEDTEAFF | TGCGCCAGCCAGAAGTCTTGGGAGGACACTGAAGCTTTCTTT
NA | NA | TRBJ2-3 | TRBV11-3 | CASSLAGTDTQYF | TGTGCCAGCAGCTTAGCGGGTACAGATACGCAGTATTTT
NA | NA | TRBJ2-1 | TRBV6-2/TRBV6-3 | CASSRLNNEQFF | TGTGCCAGCAGCCGACTCAACAATGAGCAGTTCTTC
TRBD2 | NA | TRBJ2-7 | TRBV29-1 | CSVEYGGEEQYF | TGCAGCGTTGAATACGGGGGGGAAGAGCAGTACTTC
NA | NA | TRBJ1-1 | TRBV24-1 | CATSDWTNTEVFF | TGTGCCACCAGTGATTGGACGAACACTGAAGTTTTCTTT
NA | NA | TRBJ2-2 | TRBV18 | CASSPLRGGPPGELFF | TGTGCCAGCTCACCACTGAGGGGGGGCCCCCCCGGGGAGCTGTTTTTT
TRBD1 | NA | TRBJ1-1 | TRBV9 | CASSATAGGASSEAFF | TGTGCCAGCAGCGCAACTGCAGGGGGCGCTTCCTCTGAAGCTTTCTTT
TRBD1 | NA | TRBJ2-5 | TRBV6-5 | CASRLDRGETQYF | TGTGCCAGCAGACTAGACAGGGGCGAGACCCAGTACTTC
TRBD2 | NA | TRBJ2-3 | TRBV12-5 | CASGLGAGGTDTQYF | TGTGCTAGTGGTTTGGGAGCGGGGGGAACAGATACGCAGTATTTT
NA | NA | TRBJ2-7 | TRBV6-5 | CASRRGLSFYEQYF | TGTGCCAGCAGGAGGGGACTTTCATTCTACGAGCAGTACTTC
NA | NA | TRBJ2-2 | TRBV28 | CASIERLGADTGELFF | TGTGCCAGCATCGAAAGGCTCGGGGCTGACACCGGGGAGCTGTTTTTT
TRBD1 | once | TRBJ1-6 | TRBV9 | CASSVAGGEGSPLHF | TGTGCCAGCAGCGTAGCAGGGGGAGAGGGATCACCCCTCCACTTT
NA | NA | TRBJ2-2 | TRBV19 | CASSPRPLLNTGELFF | TGTGCCAGTAGTCCCCGCCCGCTTCTGAACACCGGGGAGCTGTTTTTT
NA | NA | TRBJ1-1 | TRBV12-5 | CASGVQGHLNTEAFF | TGTGCTAGTGGAGTCCAGGGGCATTTGAACACTGAAGCTTTCTTT
TRBD2 | NA | TRBJ2-7 | TRBV7-2 | CASSLSGTSGAYSYEQYF | TGTGCCAGCAGCCTGTCCGGGACTAGCGGGGCTTACTCCTACGAGCAGTACTTC
TRBD1 | NA | TRBJ2-7 | TRBV5-6 | CASSAGTGSTSYEQYF | TGTGCCAGCAGCGCAGGGACAGGGTCCACGTCCTACGAGCAGTACTTC
NA | NA | TRBJ1-4 | TRBV18 | CASSPTALNEKLFF | TGTGCCAGCTCACCAACAGCCCTTAATGAAAAACTGTTTTTT
NA | NA | TRBJ1-1 | TRBV2 | CASSNPDSMATEAFF | TGTGCCAGCAGCAACCCCGACAGCATGGCGACTGAAGCTTTCTTT
NA | NA | TRBJ2-7 | TRBV21-1 | CASTPNPQYEQYF | TGTGCCAGCACCCCGAACCCCCAGTACGAGCAGTACTTC
TRBD2 | NA | TRBJ2-2 | TRBV19 | CASSIYIGLDIHGELFF | TGTGCCAGTAGTATCTACATAGGACTAGATATTCACGGGGAGCTGTTTTTT
NA | few | TRBJ2-7 | TRBV30 | CALTRKGIEQYF | TGTGCCTTGACTAGAAAAGGAATCGAGCAGTACTTC
TRBD1 | NA | TRBJ1-2 | TRBV7-8 | CASSLVGTAYGYTF | TGTGCCAGCAGCTTAGTAGGGACAGCCTATGGCTACACCTTC
NA | once | TRBJ1-5 | TRBV19 | CASSIGGGQPQHF | TGTGCCAGTAGTATTGGGGGGGGGCAGCCCCAGCATTTT
TRBD1 | few | TRBJ2-7 | TRBV13 | CASSLGDRGFYEQYF | TGTGCCAGCAGCTTAGGGGACAGGGGGTTTTACGAGCAGTACTTC
NA | NA | TRBJ1-2 | TRBV5-1 | CASSPDVMEYYGYTF | TGCGCCAGCAGCCCGGACGTAATGGAATACTATGGCTACACCTTC
TRBD1 | NA | TRBJ1-3 | TRBV6-1 | CASSGYGTGASGNTIYF | TGTGCCAGCAGTGGCTACGGGACAGGGGCCTCTGGAAACACCATATATTTT
TRBD1 | NA | TRBJ2-2 | TRBV30 | CAWSQGTGGRTGELFF | TGTGCCTGGAGTCAGGGGACAGGGGGTAGGACCGGGGAGCTGTTTTTT
NA | NA | TRBJ2-7 | TRBV20-1 | CSASVGNVHEQYF | TGCAGTGCTAGTGTAGGGAACGTCCACGAGCAGTACTTC
TRBD2 | NA | TRBJ2-5 | TRBV5-4 | CASSRGLAGQETQYF | TGTGCCAGCAGTCGGGGACTAGCGGGGCAAGAGACCCAGTACTTC
TRBD1 | NA | TRBJ2-2 | TRBV2 | CASRTDRGVTGELFF | TGTGCCAGCAGGACGGACAGGGGGGTCACCGGGGAGCTGTTTTTT
TRBD1 | few | TRBJ1-1 | TRBV19 | CATGQGKSTEAFF | TGTGCCACTGGACAGGGAAAATCAACTGAAGCTTTCTTT
TRBD1 | NA | TRBJ1-5 | TRBV5-4 | CASSPQGEQPQHF | TGTGCCAGCAGCCCGCAGGGGGAACAGCCCCAGCATTTT
NA | once | TRBJ2-2 | TRBV7-6 | CASSLSVNTGELFF | TGTGCCAGCAGCCTGAGTGTGAACACCGGGGAGCTGTTTTTT
NA | once | TRBJ1-4 | TRBV28 | CASTSGINEKLFF | TGTGCCAGCACCTCAGGGATAAATGAAAAACTGTTTTTT
NA | NA | TRBJ1-5 | TRBV10-3 | CAISESSNQPQHF | TGTGCCATCAGTGAGTCGAGCAATCAGCCCCAGCATTTT
TRBD2 | NA | TRBJ2-7 | TRBV5-4 | CASSLDRGAYEQYF | TGTGCCAGCAGCTTGGACCGGGGGGCCTACGAGCAGTACTTC
NA | NA | TRBJ1-1 | TRBV18 | CASSPLVQGMNTEAFF | TGTGCCAGCTCACCACTAGTTCAGGGGATGAACACTGAAGCTTTCTTT